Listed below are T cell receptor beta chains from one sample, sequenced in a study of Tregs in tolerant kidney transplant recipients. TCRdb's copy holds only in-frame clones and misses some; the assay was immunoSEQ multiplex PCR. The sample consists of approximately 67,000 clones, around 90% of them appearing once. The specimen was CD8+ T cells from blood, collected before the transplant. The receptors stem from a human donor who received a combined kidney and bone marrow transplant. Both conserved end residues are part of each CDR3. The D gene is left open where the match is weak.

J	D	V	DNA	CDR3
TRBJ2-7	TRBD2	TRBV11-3	TGTGCCAGCAGCTTAGCGGGAGCGGGAAACGAGCAGTACTTC	CASSLAGAGNEQYF
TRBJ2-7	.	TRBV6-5	TGTGCCAGCAGTTACTCACAGGGTTACGAGCAGTACTTC	CASSYSQGYEQYF
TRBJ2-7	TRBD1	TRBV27	TGTGCCAGCAGCCTCCGGGACAGAACCTACGAGCAGTACTTC	CASSLRDRTYEQYF
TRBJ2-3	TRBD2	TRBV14	TGTGCCAGCAGCGAACAGCGGGAGGGGGGCACAGATACGCAGTATTTT	CASSEQREGGTDTQYF
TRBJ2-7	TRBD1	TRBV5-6	TGTGCCAGCAGCCCCTCGGACAGGGGGCCCTTCGACCCTACCTACGAGCAGTACTTC	CASSPSDRGPFDPTYEQYF
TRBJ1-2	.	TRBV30	TGTGCCTGGAATTTAGAACGGACAGCGAAAAACTATGGCTACACCTTC	CAWNLERTAKNYGYTF
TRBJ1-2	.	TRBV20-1	TGCAGTGCTACCCAAAATAGTGGCTACACCTTC	CSATQNSGYTF
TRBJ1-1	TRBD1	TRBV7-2	TGTGCCAGCAGCTGGGACAGGGTGAGTACAGCTTTCTTT	CASSWDRVSTAFF
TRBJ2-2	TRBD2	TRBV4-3	TGCGCCAGCAGCCAAGATGGGCTAGCGGGAGAAACCGGGGAGCTGTTTTTT	CASSQDGLAGETGELFF
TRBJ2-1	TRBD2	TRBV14	TGTGCCAGCAGCAACGCGGGAGGGTCGGGCAATGAGCAGTTCTTC	CASSNAGGSGNEQFF
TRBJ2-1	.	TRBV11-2	TGTGCCAGCAGCTTAATTAAGGGGGTGCCATCCTACAATGAGCAGTTCTTC	CASSLIKGVPSYNEQFF
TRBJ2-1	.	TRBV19	TGTGCCAGTAGTATAGCCAGGTACAATGAGCAGTTCTTC	CASSIARYNEQFF
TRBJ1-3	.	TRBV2	TGTGCCAGCAGACAAGGGGTTAGTGGAAACACCATATATTTT	CASRQGVSGNTIYF
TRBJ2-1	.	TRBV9	TGTGCCAGCAGCGTAGGGACAGACTACAATGAGCAGTTCTTC	CASSVGTDYNEQFF
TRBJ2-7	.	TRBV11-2	TGTGCCAGCAGCCTTAGTCGGGACGAGCAGTACTTC	CASSLSRDEQYF
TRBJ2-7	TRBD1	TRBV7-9	TGTGCCAGCAGCTTAGCGGTGGGACAGGGCTCCTACGAGCAGTACTTC	CASSLAVGQGSYEQYF
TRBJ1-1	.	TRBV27	TGTGCCAGCAGTTCCTGGACAGCGAACACTGAAGCTTTCTTT	CASSSWTANTEAFF
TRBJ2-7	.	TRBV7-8	TGTGCCAGCCAAGAGTCCGGCGAGCAGTACTTC	CASQESGEQYF